The clone carrying this T cell receptor (beta chain) was seen once. This sample was included in a study of shared T cell receptors in the human thymus. V lost 4 bases and J lost 11, with 14 bases in between. Per germline, CDR1 DFQATT and CDR2 SNEGSKA (reference sequence). This CDR3 contains 11 residues. Clones were sequenced by immunoSEQ multiplex PCR, and TCRdb holds only the in-frame ones, with some missing. This table has roughly 500,000 clones, 75% to 85% appearing once. These data were also filed under a second study, of human thymus T cells. As that study records: Healthy Finnish infants undergoing corrective surgery for congenital heart defects were used as donors. Resections obtained during corrective heart surgery supplied the thymus tissue. What appeared biased in thymic and blood repertoires was the usage of V and J genes. Highly overlapping thymic repertoires among unrelated individuals were reported in related research.

The sample taken for sequencing was thymocytes. The J gene is TRBJ1-1, the V gene TRBV20-1, with D maybe TRBD1 (6 bases). The clonotype originates from a boy younger than two with a congenital heart defect. CDR3 loop: CSAIPTGSAFF. The CDR3 DNA is TGCAGTGCTATTCCTACAGGGAGCGCTTTCTTT.